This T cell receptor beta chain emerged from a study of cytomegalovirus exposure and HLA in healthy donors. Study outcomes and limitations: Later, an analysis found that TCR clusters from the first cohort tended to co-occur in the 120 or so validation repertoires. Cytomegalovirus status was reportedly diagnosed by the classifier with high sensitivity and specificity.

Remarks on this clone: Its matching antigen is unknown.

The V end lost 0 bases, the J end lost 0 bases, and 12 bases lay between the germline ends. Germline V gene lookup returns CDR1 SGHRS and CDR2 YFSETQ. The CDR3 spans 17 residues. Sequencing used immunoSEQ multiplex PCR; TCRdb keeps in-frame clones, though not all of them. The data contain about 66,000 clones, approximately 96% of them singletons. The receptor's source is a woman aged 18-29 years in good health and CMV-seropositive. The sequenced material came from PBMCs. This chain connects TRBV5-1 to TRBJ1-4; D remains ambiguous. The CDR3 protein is CASSLDPTGATNEKLFF. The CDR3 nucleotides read TGCGCCAGCAGCTTGGATCCCACGGGAGCAACTAATGAAAAACTGTTTTTT.